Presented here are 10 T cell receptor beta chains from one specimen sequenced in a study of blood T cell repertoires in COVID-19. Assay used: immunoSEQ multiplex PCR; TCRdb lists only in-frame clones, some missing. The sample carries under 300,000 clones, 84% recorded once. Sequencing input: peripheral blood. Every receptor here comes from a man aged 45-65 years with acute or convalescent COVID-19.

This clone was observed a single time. CDR3 DNA sequence: TGTGCCAGCAGTCGGGACAGGGGATTCTATGGCTACACCTTC. Its protein product is CASSRDRGFYGYTF. This chain joins TRBV27 and TRBJ1-2; 10 bases map to TRBD1. CDR1 and CDR2 from the germline V gene are MNHEY and SMNVEV (reference sequence). This CDR3 is 14 amino acids long. V gave up 5 bases and J gave up 4 bases; unmatched junction bases: 4.

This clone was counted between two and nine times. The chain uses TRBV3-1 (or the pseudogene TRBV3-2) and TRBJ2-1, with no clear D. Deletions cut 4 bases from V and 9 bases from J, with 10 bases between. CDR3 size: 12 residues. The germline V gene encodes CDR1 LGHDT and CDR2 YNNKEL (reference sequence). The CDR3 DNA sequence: TGTGCCAGCAGCCTAACCGACACTGAGCAGTTCTTC. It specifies CASSLTDTEQFF.

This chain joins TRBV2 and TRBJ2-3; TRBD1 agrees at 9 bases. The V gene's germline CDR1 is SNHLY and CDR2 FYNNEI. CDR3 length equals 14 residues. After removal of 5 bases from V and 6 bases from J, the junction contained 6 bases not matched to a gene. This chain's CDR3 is CASSSGTGTDTQYF. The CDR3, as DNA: TGTGCCAGCAGTTCCGGGACAGGGACTGATACGCAGTATTTT.

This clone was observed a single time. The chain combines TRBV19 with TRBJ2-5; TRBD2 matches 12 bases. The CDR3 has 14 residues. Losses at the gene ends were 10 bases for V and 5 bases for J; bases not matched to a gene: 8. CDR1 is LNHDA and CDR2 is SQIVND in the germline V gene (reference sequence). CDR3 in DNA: TGTGCCACTTCTAGCGGGAGGGTTTTGGAGACCCAGTACTTC. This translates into CATSSGRVLETQYF. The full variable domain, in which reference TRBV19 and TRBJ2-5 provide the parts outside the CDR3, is DGGITQSPKYLFRKEGQNVTLSCEQNLNHDAMYWYRQDPGQGLRLIYYSQIVNDFQKGDIAEGYSVSREKKESFPLTVTSAQKNPTAFYLCATSSGRVLETQYFGPGTRLLVL.

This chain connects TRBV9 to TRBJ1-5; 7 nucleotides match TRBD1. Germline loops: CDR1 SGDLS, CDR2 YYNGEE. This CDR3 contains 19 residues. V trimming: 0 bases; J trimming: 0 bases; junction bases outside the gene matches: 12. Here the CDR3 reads CASSVAPTGVRDSNQPQHF. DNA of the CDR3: TGTGCCAGCAGCGTAGCCCCAACAGGGGTAAGAGATAGCAATCAGCCCCAGCATTTT.

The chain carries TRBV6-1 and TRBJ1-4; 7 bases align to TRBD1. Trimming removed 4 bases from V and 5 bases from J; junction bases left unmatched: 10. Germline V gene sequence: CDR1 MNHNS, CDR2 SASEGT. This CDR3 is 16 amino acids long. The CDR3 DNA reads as TGTGCCAGCAGTGGGTCCCGACAGGGTTCGAATGAAAAACTGTTTTTT. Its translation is CASSGSRQGSNEKLFF.

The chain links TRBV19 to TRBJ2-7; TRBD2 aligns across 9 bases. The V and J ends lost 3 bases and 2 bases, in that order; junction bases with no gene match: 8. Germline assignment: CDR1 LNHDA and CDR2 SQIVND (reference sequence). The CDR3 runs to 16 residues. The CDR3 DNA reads TGTGCCAGTAGTATGTATGGCGGGAGGGAAGCCTACGAGCAGTACTTC. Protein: CASSMYGGREAYEQYF.

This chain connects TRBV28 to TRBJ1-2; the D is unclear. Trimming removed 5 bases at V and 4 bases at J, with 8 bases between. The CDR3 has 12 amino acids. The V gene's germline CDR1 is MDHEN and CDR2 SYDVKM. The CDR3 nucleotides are TGTGCCAGCAGTCAGGCCCTCTATGGCTACACCTTC. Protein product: CASSQALYGYTF.

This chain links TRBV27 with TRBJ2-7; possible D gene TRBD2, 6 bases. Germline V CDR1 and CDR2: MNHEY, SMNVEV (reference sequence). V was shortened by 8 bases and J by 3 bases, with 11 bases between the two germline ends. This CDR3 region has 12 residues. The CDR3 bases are TGTGCCAGCTGGGACTTCGTCTACGAGCAGTACTTC. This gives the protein CASWDFVYEQYF.

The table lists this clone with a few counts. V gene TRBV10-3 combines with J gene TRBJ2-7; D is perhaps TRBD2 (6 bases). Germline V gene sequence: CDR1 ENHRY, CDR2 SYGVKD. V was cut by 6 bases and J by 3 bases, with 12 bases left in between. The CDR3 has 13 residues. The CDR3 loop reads CAIREGRDYEQYF. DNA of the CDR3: TGTGCCATCAGGGAGGGCAGGGACTACGAGCAGTACTTC.